This T cell receptor (beta chain) derives from a study of cytomegalovirus exposure and HLA in healthy donors. Study context: A later analysis reported the 100 to 150 validation repertoires used the same platform as the approximately 650 first-cohort repertoires.

V lost 0 bases to trimming and J lost 7 bases, with 7 bases between them. CDR3 size: 13 residues. CDR1 and CDR2 from the germline V gene are MGHDK and SYGVNS. General study points: The study flagged about 150 TCR beta chains as cytomegalovirus-associated. Testing in vitro showed a few CMV-associated chains specific for CMV antigens.

Some clones are missing from TCRdb's copy, which holds only in-frame ones; the method was immunoSEQ multiplex PCR. Of roughly 59,000 clones listed, 85% to 95% were seen once; the top ten hold around 7%. It was the roughly 110-subject validation cohort, separate from the roughly 700-subject first cohort, to which the donors belonged. About this clone: Its matching antigen is unknown.

The specimen sequenced was PBMCs. This chain joins TRBV25-1 and TRBJ2-1; D not resolved. The TCR comes from a woman aged 18 to 35 in good health and CMV-seropositive. The CDR3 is CASSEYPQNEQFF. DNA of the CDR3: TGTGCCAGCAGTGAATATCCCCAAAATGAGCAGTTCTTC.